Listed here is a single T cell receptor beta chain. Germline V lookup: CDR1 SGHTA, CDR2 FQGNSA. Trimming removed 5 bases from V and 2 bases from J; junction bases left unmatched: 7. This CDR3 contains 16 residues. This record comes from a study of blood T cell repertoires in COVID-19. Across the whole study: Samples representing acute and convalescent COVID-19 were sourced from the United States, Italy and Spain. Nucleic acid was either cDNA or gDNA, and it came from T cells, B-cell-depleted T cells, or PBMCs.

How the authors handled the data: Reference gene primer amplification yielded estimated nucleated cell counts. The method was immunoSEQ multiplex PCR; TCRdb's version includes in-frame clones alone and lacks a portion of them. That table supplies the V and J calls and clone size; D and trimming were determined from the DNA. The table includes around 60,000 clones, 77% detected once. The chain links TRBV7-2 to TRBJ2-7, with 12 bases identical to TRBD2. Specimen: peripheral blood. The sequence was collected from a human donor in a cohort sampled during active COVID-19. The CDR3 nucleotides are TGTGCCAGCAGCCCCGTCGGACTAGCGGGAACCTACGAGCAGTACTTC. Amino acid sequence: CASSPVGLAGTYEQYF.